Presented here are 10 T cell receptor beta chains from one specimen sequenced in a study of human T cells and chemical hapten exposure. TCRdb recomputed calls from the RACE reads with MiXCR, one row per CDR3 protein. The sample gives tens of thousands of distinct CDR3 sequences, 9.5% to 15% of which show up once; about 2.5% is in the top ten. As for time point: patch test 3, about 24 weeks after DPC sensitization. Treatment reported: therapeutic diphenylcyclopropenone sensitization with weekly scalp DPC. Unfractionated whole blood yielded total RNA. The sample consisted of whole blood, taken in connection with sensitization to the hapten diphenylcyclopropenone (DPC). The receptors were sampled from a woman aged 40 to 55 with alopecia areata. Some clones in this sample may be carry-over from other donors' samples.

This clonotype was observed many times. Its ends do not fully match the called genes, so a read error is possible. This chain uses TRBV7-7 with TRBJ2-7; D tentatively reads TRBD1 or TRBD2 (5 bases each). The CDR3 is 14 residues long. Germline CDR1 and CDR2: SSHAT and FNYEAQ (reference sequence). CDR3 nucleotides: TGTGCTAGCAGCTTAGGGACGGAGCGCTACGAGCAGTACTTC. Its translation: CASSLGTERYEQYF.

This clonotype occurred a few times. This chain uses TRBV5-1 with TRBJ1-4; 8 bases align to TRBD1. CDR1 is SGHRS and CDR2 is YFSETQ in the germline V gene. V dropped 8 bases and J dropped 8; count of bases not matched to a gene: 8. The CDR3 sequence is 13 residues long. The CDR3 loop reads CASARGQDEKLFF. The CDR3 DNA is TGCGCCAGTGCCCGGGGACAGGACGAAAAACTGTTTTTT.

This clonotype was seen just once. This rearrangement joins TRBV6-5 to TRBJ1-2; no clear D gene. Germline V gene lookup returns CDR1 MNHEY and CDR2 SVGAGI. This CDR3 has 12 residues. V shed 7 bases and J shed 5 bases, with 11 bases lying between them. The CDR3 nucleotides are TGTGCCAGCAAAGAGGGAACATATGGCTACACCTTC. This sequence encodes CASKEGTYGYTF.

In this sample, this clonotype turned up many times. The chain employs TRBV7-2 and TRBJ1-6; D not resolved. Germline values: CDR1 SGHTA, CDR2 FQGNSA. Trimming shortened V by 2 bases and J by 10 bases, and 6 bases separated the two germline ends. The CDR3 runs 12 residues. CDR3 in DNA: TGTGCCAGCAGCTTACAGGTCTCACCCCTCCACTTT. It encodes CASSLQVSPLHF. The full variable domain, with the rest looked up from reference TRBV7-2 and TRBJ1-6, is GAGVSQSPSNKVTEKGKDVELRCDPISGHTALYWYRQSLGQGLEFLIYFQGNSAPDKSGLPSDRFSAERTGGSVSTLTIQRTQQEDSAVYLCASSLQVSPLHFGNGTRLTVT.

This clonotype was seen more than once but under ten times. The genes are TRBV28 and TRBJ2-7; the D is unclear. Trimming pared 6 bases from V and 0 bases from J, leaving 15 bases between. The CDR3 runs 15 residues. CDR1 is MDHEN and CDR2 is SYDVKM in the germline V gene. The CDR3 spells CASRRFDGASYEQYF. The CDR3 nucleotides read TGTGCCAGCAGGAGGTTCGACGGAGCCTCCTACGAGCAGTACTTC.

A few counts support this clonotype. CDR3 nucleotide sequence: TGCGCCAGCAGCTTGGGCAGCGGGAGCTACGAGCAGTACTTC. Amino acids: CASSLGSGSYEQYF. V is TRBV5-1 and J is TRBJ2-7; TRBD2 agrees at 8 bases. The CDR3 length is 14 residues. J gave up 3 bases and V 0 bases, and 2 bases lay outside the gene matches. CDR1 is SGHRS and CDR2 is YFSETQ in the germline V gene.

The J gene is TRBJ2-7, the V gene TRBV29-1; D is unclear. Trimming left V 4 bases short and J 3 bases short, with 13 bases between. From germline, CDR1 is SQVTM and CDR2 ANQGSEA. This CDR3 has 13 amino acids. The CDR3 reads CSVVDMDLYEQYF. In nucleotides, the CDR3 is TGCAGCGTTGTTGATATGGACCTCTACGAGCAGTACTTC.

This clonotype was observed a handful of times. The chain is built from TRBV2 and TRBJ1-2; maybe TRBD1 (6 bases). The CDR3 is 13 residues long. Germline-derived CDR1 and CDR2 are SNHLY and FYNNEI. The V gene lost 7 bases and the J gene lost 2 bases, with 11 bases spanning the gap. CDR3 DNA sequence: TGTGCCAGCAACGAACAGGGAAACTATGGCTACACCTTC. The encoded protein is CASNEQGNYGYTF.

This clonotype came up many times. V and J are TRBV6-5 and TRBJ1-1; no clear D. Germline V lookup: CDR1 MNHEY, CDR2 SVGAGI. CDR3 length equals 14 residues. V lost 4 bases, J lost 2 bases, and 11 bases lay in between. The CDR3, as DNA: TGTGCCAGCAGTTCTCTCGCTGAAAACACTGAAGCTTTCTTT. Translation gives CASSSLAENTEAFF.

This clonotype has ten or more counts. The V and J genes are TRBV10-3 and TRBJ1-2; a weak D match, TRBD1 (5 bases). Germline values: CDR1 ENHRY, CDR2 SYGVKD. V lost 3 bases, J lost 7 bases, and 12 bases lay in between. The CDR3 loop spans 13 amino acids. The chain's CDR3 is CAISDVGGSGYTF. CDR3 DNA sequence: TGTGCCATCAGTGACGTGGGGGGAAGTGGCTACACCTTC.